Listed here are 11 T cell receptor beta chains from one sample, sequenced in a study of cytomegalovirus exposure and HLA in healthy donors. Primers: 60 Vbeta forward and 13 Jbeta reverse. Produced via immunoSEQ multiplex PCR; TCRdb's table is partial and in-frame only. The sample has 95,000 to 150,000 clones, roughly three quarters seen once. Sequencing was done on a sample of PBMCs. The receptors here all came from a man between 25 and 39 years old in good health and CMV-seropositive.

V and J are TRBV18 and TRBJ2-1; TRBD2 aligns across 9 bases. This CDR3 region has 15 residues. Germline V lookup: CDR1 KGHSH, CDR2 LQKENI. Germline trimming cut 6 bases from V and 6 bases from J; bases unmatched to any gene: 9. For the CDR3, the DNA is TGTGCCAGCTCCCCTCGGGCTAGCGGGACCAATGAGCAGTTCTTC. Protein sequence: CASSPRASGTNEQFF.

This clone appeared a single time. The chain is built from TRBV28 and TRBJ1-1, with D tentatively TRBD1 (6 bases). This CDR3 is built from 14 residues. Looked up from germline, CDR1 is MDHEN and CDR2 is SYDVKM. The V and J ends lost 5 bases and 0 bases respectively, with 10 bases between them. CDR3 protein: CASSPRGMNTEAFF. CDR3 bases: TGTGCCAGCAGTCCCAGGGGAATGAACACTGAAGCTTTCTTT.

The V and J genes are TRBV5-4 and TRBJ2-1; weak D call: TRBD2 (7 bases). CDR1 and CDR2 (germline): SGHNT, YYREEE (reference sequence). Trimming cost V 1 base and J 4 bases, with 12 bases left between them. CDR3 length: 15 residues. CDR3 residues: CASSLRGAQYNEQFF. The DNA of the CDR3 is TGTGCCAGCAGCTTGCGGGGGGCCCAGTACAATGAGCAGTTCTTC.

The CDR3 loop is CASSPTSGRVTQYF. CDR3 DNA sequence: TGTGCCAGCTCACCGACTAGCGGGAGGGTTACGCAGTATTTT. V usage is TRBV18 and J usage is TRBJ2-3; TRBD2 matches 14 bases. This CDR3 comprises 14 residues. The trim removed 3 bases at V and 8 bases at J, leaving 1 base unmatched. Germline loops: CDR1 KGHSH, CDR2 LQKENI.

This rearrangement joins TRBV9 to TRBJ2-7, with a possible D match to TRBD1 (5 bases). The germline V and J ends were trimmed by 0 bases and 0 bases, with 13 bases remaining between them. CDR3 size: 16 residues. CDR1 SGDLS and CDR2 YYNGEE come from the germline V gene. The CDR3 loop reads CASSVGVGANSYEQYF. As DNA, the CDR3 is TGTGCCAGCAGCGTAGGGGTAGGGGCTAACTCCTACGAGCAGTACTTC.

The CDR3 nucleotides read TGTGCCAGCAGCTTGCCCTCACTAGGCGGTGAGCAGTTCTTC. As protein: CASSLPSLGGEQFF. The chain has TRBV7-2 and TRBJ2-1; possible D gene TRBD2, 5 bases. The CDR3 has 14 amino acids. Germline V CDR1 and CDR2: SGHTA, FQGNSA. V was cut by 3 bases and J by 9 bases, with 15 bases left in between.

The chain carries TRBV21-1 and TRBJ1-2; the table's D call TRBD1 went unverified against the DNA. TRBV21-1 is shown as a pseudogene. The CDR3 contains 17 residues. CDR3 amino acids: CASSKSSPSQGPDGYTF. CDR3 coding DNA: TGTGCCAGCAGCAAATCGAGTCCTTCACAGGGACCGGATGGCTACACCTTC.

The chain couples TRBV4-1 to TRBJ1-1; 7 bases map to TRBD1. Germline CDR1 reads MGHRA; CDR2 reads YSYEKL. The CDR3 loop spans 15 amino acids. Trimming cost V 0 bases and J 4 bases; bases outside gene matches: 5. Written as DNA, the CDR3 is TGCGCCAGCAGCCAAGATGGGAACAGGGGCACTGAAGCTTTCTTT. It encodes CASSQDGNRGTEAFF.

The chain recombines TRBV7-2 with TRBJ1-2; the D is unclear. The CDR3 extends over 16 amino acids. V lost 1 base and J 5 bases, leaving 17 bases between the germline ends. Germline assignment: CDR1 SGHTA and CDR2 FQGNSA. The CDR3 sequence is CASSLVGAVSAYGYTF. The CDR3 DNA reads TGTGCCAGCAGCTTAGTCGGAGCAGTCTCAGCGTATGGCTACACCTTC.

CDR3 in DNA: TGTGCCAGCAGCTTACAGGGCGGAAACATTCAGTACTTC. Translating it yields CASSLQGGNIQYF. This chain links TRBV7-3 with TRBJ2-4, with D perhaps matching TRBD1 (5 bases). Trimming removed 2 bases at V and 6 bases at J, with 8 bases between. Germline values: CDR1 SGHTA, CDR2 FQGTGA. The CDR3 is 13 amino acids.

This chain uses TRBV27 with TRBJ2-1, with 8 bases aligning to TRBD2. The CDR3 loop spans 14 amino acids. Germline V gene data show CDR1 as MNHEY and CDR2 as SMNVEV (reference sequence). The J segment lost 9 bases and the V segment lost 2 bases, leaving 6 bases of the junction unmatched. The CDR3: CASSLDGRVGEQFF. CDR3 bases: TGTGCCAGCAGTTTAGACGGGAGGGTAGGTGAGCAGTTCTTC.